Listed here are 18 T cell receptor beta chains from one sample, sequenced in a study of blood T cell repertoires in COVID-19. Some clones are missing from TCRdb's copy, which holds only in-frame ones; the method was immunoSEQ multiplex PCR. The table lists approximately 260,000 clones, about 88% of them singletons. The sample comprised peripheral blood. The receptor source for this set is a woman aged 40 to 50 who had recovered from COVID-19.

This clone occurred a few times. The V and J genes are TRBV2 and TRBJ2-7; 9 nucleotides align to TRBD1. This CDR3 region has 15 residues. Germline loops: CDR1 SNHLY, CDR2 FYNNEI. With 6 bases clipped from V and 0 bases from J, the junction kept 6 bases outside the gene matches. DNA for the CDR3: TGTGCCAGCAGCGGGACAGGGACTCTCTCCTACGAGCAGTACTTC. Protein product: CASSGTGTLSYEQYF.

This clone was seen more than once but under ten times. The CDR3 loop is CASSWTGTYEQYF. The CDR3, as DNA: TGTGCCAGCAGTTGGACAGGTACCTACGAGCAGTACTTC. V and J are TRBV6-5 and TRBJ2-7; TRBD1 matches 7 bases. J was trimmed by 2 bases and V by 4 bases; bases with no gene match: 2. The CDR3 is made up of 13 amino acids. The germline V gene encodes CDR1 MNHEY and CDR2 SVGAGI.

CDR3 in amino acids: CASSLGGLTEAFF. In DNA form, the CDR3 reads TGTGCCAGCAGCCTAGGGGGACTCACTGAAGCTTTCTTT. The chain employs TRBV7-9 and TRBJ1-1; D is possibly TRBD1 (6 bases). Trimming shortened V by 5 bases and J by 4 bases, and 11 bases separated the two germline ends. The germline V gene has CDR1 SEHNR and CDR2 FQNEAQ (reference sequence). The CDR3 runs to 13 residues.

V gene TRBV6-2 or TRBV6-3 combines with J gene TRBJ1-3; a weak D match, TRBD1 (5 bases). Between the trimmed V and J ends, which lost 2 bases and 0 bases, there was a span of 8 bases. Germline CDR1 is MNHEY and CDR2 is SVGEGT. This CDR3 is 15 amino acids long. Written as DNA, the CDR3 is TGTGCCAGCAGTTACGACAGAGTCTCTGGAAACACCATATATTTT. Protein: CASSYDRVSGNTIYF.

This CDR3 reads CASSEFEVTYEQYF. CDR3 DNA sequence: TGTGCCAGCAGTGAATTCGAGGTTACCTACGAGCAGTACTTC. The rearrangement uses TRBV25-1 and TRBJ2-7; D is undetermined. Trimming removed 1 base at V and 2 bases at J, with 9 bases between. This CDR3 comprises 14 residues. CDR1 and CDR2 (germline): MGHDK, SYGVNS.

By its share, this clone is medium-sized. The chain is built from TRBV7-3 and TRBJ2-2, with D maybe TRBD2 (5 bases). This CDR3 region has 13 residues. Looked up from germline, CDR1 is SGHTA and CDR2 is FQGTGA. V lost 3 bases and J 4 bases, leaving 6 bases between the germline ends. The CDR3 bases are TGTGCCAGCAGCTTGGACTCCACCGGGGAGCTGTTTTTT. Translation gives CASSLDSTGELFF.

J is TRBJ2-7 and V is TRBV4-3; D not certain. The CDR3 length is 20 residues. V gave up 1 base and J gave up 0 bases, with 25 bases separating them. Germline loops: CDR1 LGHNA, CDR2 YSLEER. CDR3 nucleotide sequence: TGCGCCAGCAGCCAAGTAGGCTACGCTGTGGGTCATCACAGCTCCTACGAGCAGTACTTC. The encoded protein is CASSQVGYAVGHHSSYEQYF.

The CDR3 here is CASAYRGQEGQFF. The CDR3 nucleotides are TGCGCCAGCGCGTATAGGGGACAGGAAGGGCAGTTCTTC. The J gene is TRBJ2-1, the V gene TRBV5-1, with 8 bases identical to TRBD1. CDR1 and CDR2 (germline): SGHRS, YFSETQ. CDR3 size: 13 residues. The junction had 12 bases not matched to a gene; V was cut back by 7 bases and J by 12 bases.

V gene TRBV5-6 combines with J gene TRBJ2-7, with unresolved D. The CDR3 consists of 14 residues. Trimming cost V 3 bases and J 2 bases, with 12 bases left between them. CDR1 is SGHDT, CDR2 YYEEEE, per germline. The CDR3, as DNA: TGTGCCAGCAGCTGGGCCCCGTTAACCTACGAGCAGTACTTC. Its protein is CASSWAPLTYEQYF. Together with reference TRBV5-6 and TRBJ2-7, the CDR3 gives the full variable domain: DAGVTQSPTHLIKTRGQQVTLRCSPKSGHDTVSWYQQALGQGPQFIFQYYEEEERQRGNFPDRFSGHQFPNYSSELNVNALLLGDSALYLCASSWAPLTYEQYFGPGTRLTVT.

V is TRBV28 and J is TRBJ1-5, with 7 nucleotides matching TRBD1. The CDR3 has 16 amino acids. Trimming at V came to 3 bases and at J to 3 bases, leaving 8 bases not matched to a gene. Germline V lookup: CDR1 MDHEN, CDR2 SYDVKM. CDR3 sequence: CASSLSRQGPNQPQHF. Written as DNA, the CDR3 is TGTGCCAGCAGTTTGTCCCGACAGGGTCCCAATCAGCCCCAGCATTTT.

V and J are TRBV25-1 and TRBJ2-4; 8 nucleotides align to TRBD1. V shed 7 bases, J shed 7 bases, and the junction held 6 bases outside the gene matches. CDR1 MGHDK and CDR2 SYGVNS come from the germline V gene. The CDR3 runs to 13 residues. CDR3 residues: CASKAQGENIQYF. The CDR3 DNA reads TGTGCCAGCAAGGCACAGGGGGAGAACATTCAGTACTTC.

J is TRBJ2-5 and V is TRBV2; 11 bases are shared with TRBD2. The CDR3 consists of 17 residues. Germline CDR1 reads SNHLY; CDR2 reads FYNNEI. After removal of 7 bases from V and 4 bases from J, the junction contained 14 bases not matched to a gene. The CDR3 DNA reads TGTGCCAGCAAGGGTATTCGGTTAGCGGGGGGGATAGAGACCCAGTACTTC. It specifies CASKGIRLAGGIETQYF.

In DNA form, the CDR3 reads TGTGCCAGCAGCCAAGTAAACGCAGGGCTCTACGAGCAGTACTTC. Translating gives CASSQVNAGLYEQYF. This rearrangement joins TRBV4-2 to TRBJ2-7; a weak D match, TRBD1 (5 bases). Trimming removed 1 base at V and 3 bases at J, with 13 bases between. The CDR3 is 15 residues long. Germline V gives CDR1 LGHNA, CDR2 YNFKEQ.

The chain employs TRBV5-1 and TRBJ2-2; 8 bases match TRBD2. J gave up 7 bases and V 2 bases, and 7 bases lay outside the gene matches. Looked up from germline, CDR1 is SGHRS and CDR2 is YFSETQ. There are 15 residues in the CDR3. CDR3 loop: CASSLLADTIGELFF. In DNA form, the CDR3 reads TGCGCCAGCAGCTTACTAGCGGATACCATCGGGGAGCTGTTTTTT.

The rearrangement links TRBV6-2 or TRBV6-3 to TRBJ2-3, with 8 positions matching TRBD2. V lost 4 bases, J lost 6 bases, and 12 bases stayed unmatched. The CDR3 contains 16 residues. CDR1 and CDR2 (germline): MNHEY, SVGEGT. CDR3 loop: CASSLGGAGAGDTQYF. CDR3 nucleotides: TGTGCCAGCAGTTTGGGTGGAGCGGGGGCCGGGGATACGCAGTATTTT.

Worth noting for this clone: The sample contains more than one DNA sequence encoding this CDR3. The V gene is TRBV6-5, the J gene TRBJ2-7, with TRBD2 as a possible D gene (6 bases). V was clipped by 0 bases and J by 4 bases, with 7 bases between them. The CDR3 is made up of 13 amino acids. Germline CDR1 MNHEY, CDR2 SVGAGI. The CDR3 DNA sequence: TGTGCCAGCAGTTACTCGGAGGGGTACGAGCAGTACTTC. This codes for CASSYSEGYEQYF.

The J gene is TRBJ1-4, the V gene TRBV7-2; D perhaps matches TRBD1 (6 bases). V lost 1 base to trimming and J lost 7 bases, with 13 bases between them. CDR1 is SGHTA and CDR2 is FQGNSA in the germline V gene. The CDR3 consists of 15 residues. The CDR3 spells CASSLGPQGREKLFF. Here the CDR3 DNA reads TGTGCCAGCAGCTTAGGACCACAGGGTCGTGAAAAACTGTTTTTT.

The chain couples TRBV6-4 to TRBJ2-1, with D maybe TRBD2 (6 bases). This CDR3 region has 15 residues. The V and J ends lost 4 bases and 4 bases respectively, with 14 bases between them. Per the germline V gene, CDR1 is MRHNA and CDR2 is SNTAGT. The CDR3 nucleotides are TGTGCCAGCAGTGCCGGCGGGAAGGGATACAATGAGCAGTTCTTC. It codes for CASSAGGKGYNEQFF.